The rows below give T cell receptor beta chains drawn from one sample of a study of CD8 T cells in Susac syndrome. TCRdb processed the immunoSEQ multiplex PCR reads anew with MiXCR; each CDR3 protein has one entry. The sample has some 120,000 distinct CDR3 sequences, 80% to 95% seen once. The sequencing sample was made of CD4+ T cells from PBMCs. All receptors derive from a human donor in good health. The CDR3 runs from the conserved cysteine through the conserved F or W. The order of the fields is D gene, V gene, clone size, J gene, CDR3 DNA, CDR3 protein. A D gene is named only where the DNA matches it firmly. Only part of the rows carry a size: once, few, many, or a class if the clone is expanded.

NA,TRBV19,NA,TRBJ2-1,TGTGCCAGTAGTATAGGTACGCTCTACAATGAGCAGTTCTTC,CASSIGTLYNEQFF
TRBD1,TRBV7-2,NA,TRBJ2-3,TGTGCCAGCAGGACGACAGGGATGGGGCCAGATACGCAGTATTTT,CASRTTGMGPDTQYF
TRBD2,TRBV20-1,NA,TRBJ2-7,TGCAGTGCTAGCTCTTCTAGCGGGAGCCCCTTCGAGCAGTACTTC,CSASSSSGSPFEQYF
NA,TRBV20-1,NA,TRBJ2-1,TGCAGTGCTAGAGATTCAGCGGCCTACAATGAGCAGTTCTTC,CSARDSAAYNEQFF
TRBD2,TRBV27,NA,TRBJ2-1,TGTGCCAGCAGTTTATTGGGACTAAAAGAGCAGTTCTTC,CASSLLGLKEQFF
NA,TRBV12-3/TRBV12-4,NA,TRBJ2-5,TGTGCCAGCAGTTTAGATTGGGAGACCCAGTACTTC,CASSLDWETQYF
NA,TRBV11-1,NA,TRBJ2-7,TGTGCCAGCAGCCATTCTGACGGAGGGGAGCAGTACTTC,CASSHSDGGEQYF
TRBD1,TRBV6-2/TRBV6-3,NA,TRBJ2-6,TGTGCCAGCAGTACACAGGGGACAGGGGGGGCCAACGTCCTGACTTTC,CASSTQGTGGANVLTF
NA,TRBV23-1,NA,TRBJ2-3,TGCGCCAGCAGTCAATCTACGGGTTTTAGCACAGATACGCAGTATTTT,CASSQSTGFSTDTQYF
NA,TRBV9,NA,TRBJ1-1,TGTGCCAGCAGCGTCCAGGCGATTAACACTGAAGCTTTCTTT,CASSVQAINTEAFF
NA,TRBV4-2,once,TRBJ2-1,TGTGCCAGCAGCCGGGGTCAGGAGTTCAATGAGCAGTTCTTC,CASSRGQEFNEQFF